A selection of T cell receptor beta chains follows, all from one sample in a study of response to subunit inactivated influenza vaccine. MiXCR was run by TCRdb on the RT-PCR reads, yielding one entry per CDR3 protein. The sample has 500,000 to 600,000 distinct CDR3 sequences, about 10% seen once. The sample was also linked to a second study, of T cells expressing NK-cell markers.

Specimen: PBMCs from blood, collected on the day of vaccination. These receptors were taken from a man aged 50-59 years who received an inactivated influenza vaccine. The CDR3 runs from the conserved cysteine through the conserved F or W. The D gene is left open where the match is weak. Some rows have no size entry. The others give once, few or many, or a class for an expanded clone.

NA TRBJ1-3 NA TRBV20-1 CSARDTRGVSGNTIYF TGCAGTGCTAGAGATACGAGGGGCGTGAGTGGAAACACCATATATTTT
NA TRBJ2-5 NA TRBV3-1 CASSHTGMAETQYF TGTGCCAGCAGCCACACAGGGATGGCCGAGACCCAGTACTTC
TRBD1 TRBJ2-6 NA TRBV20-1 CSANRGTGASSGANVLTF TGCAGTGCTAACCGCGGGACAGGGGCTTCCTCTGGGGCCAACGTCCTGACTTTC
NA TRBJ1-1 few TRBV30 CAWSSGLNTEAFF TGTGCCTGGAGTTCAGGGTTGAACACTGAAGCTTTCTTT
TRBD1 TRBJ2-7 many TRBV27 CASSAETGEFHEQYF TGTGCCAGCAGTGCGGAGACAGGGGAGTTCCACGAGCAGTACTTC
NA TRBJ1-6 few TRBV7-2 CASSLAGGPYSPLHF TGTGCCAGCAGCTTAGCGGGCGGTCCTTATTCACCCCTCCACTTT
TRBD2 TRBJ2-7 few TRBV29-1 CSVERLAGGLYEQYF TGCAGCGTTGAGAGACTAGCGGGAGGCCTTTACGAGCAGTACTTC
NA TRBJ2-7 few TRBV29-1 CSGRDRYSYEQYF TGCAGCGGTAGGGACCGATACTCCTACGAGCAGTACTTC
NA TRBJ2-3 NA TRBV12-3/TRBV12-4 CAGSLVEFSDTQYF TGTGCCGGCAGTTTAGTTGAATTCTCAGATACGCAGTATTTT
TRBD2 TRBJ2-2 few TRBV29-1 CSVQSGIANTGELFF TGCAGCGTTCAAAGCGGGATAGCGAACACCGGGGAGCTGTTTTTT
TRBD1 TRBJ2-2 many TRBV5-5 CASSLEFVTGAAGELFF TGTGCCAGCAGCTTGGAGTTTGTAACAGGGGCCGCCGGGGAGCTGTTTTTT
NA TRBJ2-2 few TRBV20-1 CSARTQDGELFF TGCAGTGCTAGAACTCAAGACGGGGAGCTGTTTTTT
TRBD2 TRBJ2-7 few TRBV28 CASSLLAGVTEQYF TGTGCCAGCAGCTTACTAGCGGGAGTCACCGAGCAGTACTTC
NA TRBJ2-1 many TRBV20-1 CSATTWRSSYNEQFF TGCAGTGCGACGACCTGGCGGAGCTCCTACAATGAGCAGTTCTTC
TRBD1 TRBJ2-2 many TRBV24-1 CATSDLSRGRNTGELFF TGTGCCACCAGTGATTTGAGCAGGGGGAGGAACACCGGGGAGCTGTTTTTT
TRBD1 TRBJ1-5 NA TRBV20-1 CSAGGTGERQPQHF TGCAGTGCTGGAGGGACAGGGGAGCGGCAGCCCCAGCATTTT
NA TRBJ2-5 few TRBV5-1 CASSPDGFQETQYF TGCGCCAGCAGCCCGGACGGGTTCCAAGAGACCCAGTACTTC
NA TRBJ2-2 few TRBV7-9 CASPPWELFF TGTGCCAGCCCCCCATGGGAGCTGTTTTTT
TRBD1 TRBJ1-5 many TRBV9 CASGDRGNQPQHF TGTGCCAGCGGCGACAGGGGTAATCAGCCCCAGCATTTT
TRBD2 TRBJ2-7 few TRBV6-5 CASSYPGTSGEQYF TGTGCCAGCAGTTACCCAGGGACTAGCGGCGAGCAGTACTTC
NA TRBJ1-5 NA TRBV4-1 CASSPPGRNQPQHF TGCGCCAGCAGCCCCCCCGGACGTAATCAGCCCCAGCATTTT
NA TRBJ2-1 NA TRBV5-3 CARSKGRGQNEQFF TGTGCCAGAAGCAAGGGACGCGGGCAAAATGAGCAGTTCTTC
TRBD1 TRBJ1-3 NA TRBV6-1 CASIEQGYSGNTIYF TGTGCCAGCATCGAACAGGGGTATTCTGGAAACACCATATATTTT
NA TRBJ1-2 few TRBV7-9 CASSLARNGYTF TGTGCCAGCAGCTTAGCCCGGAATGGCTACACCTTC
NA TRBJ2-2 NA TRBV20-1 CSARDQRNTGELFF TGCAGTGCTAGAGATCAACGGAACACCGGGGAGCTGTTTTTT
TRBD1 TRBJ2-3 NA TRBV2 CASSKVQGAKDTQYF TGTGCCAGCAGTAAGGTCCAGGGGGCGAAGGATACGCAGTATTTT
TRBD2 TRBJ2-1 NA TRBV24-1 CATSRGLAGVFSSYNEQFF TGTGCCACCAGTCGTGGACTAGCGGGAGTCTTCAGCTCCTACAATGAGCAGTTCTTC
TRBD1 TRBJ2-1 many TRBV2 CASSDGQGNIYEQFF TGTGCCAGCAGTGATGGACAGGGGAACATCTATGAGCAGTTCTTC
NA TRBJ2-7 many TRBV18 CASSPLPYALGVYEQYF TGTGCCAGCTCACCACTTCCATACGCCTTGGGGGTCTACGAGCAGTACTTC
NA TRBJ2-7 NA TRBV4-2 CASSQDLTVYEQYF TGTGCCAGCAGCCAAGATTTGACAGTCTACGAGCAGTACTTC
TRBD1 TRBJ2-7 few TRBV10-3 CAASGTVKIYEQYF TGTGCCGCCTCGGGGACAGTTAAAATCTACGAGCAGTACTTC
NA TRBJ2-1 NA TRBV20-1 CSARDRLGLGQFF TGCAGTGCTAGAGATCGATTGGGACTCGGGCAGTTCTTC
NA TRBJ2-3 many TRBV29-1 CSVVNRAYSDTQYF TGCAGCGTTGTGAACAGGGCTTATTCAGATACGCAGTATTTT
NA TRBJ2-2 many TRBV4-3 CASSQDVRRTGELFF TGCGCCAGCAGCCAAGATGTTAGGCGCACCGGGGAGCTGTTTTTT
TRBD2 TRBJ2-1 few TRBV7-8 CASSLTRTSGINEQFF TGTGCCAGCAGCTTAACAAGGACTAGCGGGATCAATGAGCAGTTCTTC
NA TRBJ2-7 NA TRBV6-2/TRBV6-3 CASSYVGPYEQYF TGTGCCAGCAGTTACGTGGGACCCTACGAGCAGTACTTC
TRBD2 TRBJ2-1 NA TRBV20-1 CSASGRDYSYNEQFF TGCAGTGCTAGTGGACGGGACTATTCCTACAATGAGCAGTTCTTC
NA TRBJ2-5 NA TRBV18 CASSLPGEGHQETQYF TGTGCCAGCTCTCTACCAGGGGAGGGTCACCAAGAGACCCAGTACTTC
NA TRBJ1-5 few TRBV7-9 CASSLVGIDQPQHF TGTGCCAGCAGCTTAGTAGGGATCGATCAGCCCCAGCATTTT
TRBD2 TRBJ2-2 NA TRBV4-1 CASSQDRLAGGELFF TGCGCCAGCAGCCAAGATAGGCTAGCGGGAGGGGAGCTGTTTTTT
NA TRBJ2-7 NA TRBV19 CASSRAGGPNPSEQYF TGTGCCAGTAGTAGGGCCGGGGGACCCAACCCATCCGAGCAGTACTTC
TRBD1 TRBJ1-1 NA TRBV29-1 CSERTGGFLTEAFF TGCAGCGAAAGGACAGGGGGCTTTCTTACTGAAGCTTTCTTT
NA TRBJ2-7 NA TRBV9 CASSVLSDSYEQYF TGTGCCAGCAGCGTACTTAGTGACTCCTACGAGCAGTACTTC
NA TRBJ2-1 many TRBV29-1 CSVPAPTNEQFF TGCAGCGTCCCCGCCCCCACAAATGAGCAGTTCTTC
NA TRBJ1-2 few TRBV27 CASSLSIAGLNGYTF TGTGCCAGCAGTTTATCGATCGCAGGTTTGAATGGCTACACCTTC
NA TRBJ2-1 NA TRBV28 CASGTFGHNEQFF TGTGCCAGTGGGACTTTCGGACACAATGAGCAGTTCTTC
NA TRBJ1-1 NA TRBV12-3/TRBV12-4 CASSFGISLVNTEAFF TGTGCCAGCAGTTTCGGGATCTCATTGGTGAACACTGAAGCTTTCTTT
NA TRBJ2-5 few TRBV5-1 CASSLVQVLEETQYF TGCGCCAGCAGCTTGGTGCAGGTTCTCGAGGAGACCCAGTACTTC
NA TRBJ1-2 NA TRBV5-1 CASSLAVNENYGYTF TGCGCCAGCAGCCTCGCAGTCAACGAAAACTATGGCTACACCTTC
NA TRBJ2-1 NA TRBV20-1 CSAPIAGVNEQFF TGCAGTGCCCCAATTGCGGGCGTAAATGAGCAGTTCTTC